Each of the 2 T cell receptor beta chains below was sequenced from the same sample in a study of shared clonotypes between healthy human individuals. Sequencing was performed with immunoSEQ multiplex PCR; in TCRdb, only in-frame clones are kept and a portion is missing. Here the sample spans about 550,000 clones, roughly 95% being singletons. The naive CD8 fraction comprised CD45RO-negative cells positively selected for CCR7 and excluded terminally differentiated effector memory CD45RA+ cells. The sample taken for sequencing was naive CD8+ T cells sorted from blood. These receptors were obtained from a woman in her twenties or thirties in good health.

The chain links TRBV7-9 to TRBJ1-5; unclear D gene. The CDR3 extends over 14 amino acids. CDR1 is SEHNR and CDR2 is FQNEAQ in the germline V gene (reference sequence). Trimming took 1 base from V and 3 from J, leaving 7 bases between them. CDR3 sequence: CASSLGSFNQPQHF. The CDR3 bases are TGTGCCAGCAGCTTAGGCAGCTTCAATCAGCCCCAGCATTTT. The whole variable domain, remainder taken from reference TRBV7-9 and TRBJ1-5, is DTGVSQNPRHKITKRGQNVTFRCDPISEHNRLYWYRQTLGQGPEFLTYFQNEAQLEKSRLLSDRFSAERPKGSFSTLEIQRTEQGDSAMYLCASSLGSFNQPQHFGDGTRLSIL.

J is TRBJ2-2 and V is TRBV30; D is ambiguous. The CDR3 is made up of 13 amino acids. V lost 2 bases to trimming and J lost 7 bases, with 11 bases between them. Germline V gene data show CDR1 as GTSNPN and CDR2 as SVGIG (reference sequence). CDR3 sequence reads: CAWSSESHGELFF. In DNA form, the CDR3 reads TGTGCCTGGAGTTCTGAGAGTCACGGGGAGCTGTTTTTT. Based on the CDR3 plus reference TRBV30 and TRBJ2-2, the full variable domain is SQTIHQWPATLVQPVGSPLSLECTVEGTSNPNLYWYRQAAGRGLQLLFYSVGIGQISSEVPQNLSASRPQDRQFILSSKKLLLSDSGFYLCAWSSESHGELFFGEGSRLTVL.